This T cell receptor beta chain was sequenced during a study of blood T cell repertoires in COVID-19. This CDR3 has 16 residues. Germline loops: CDR1 SGHTA, CDR2 FQGNSA. Unmatched junction bases numbered 5, after V lost 5 bases and J lost 2 bases. Sequenced by immunoSEQ multiplex PCR; TCRdb stores in-frame clones only, minus some. The table records around 300,000 clones, around 90% of them present only once. This TCR was sampled from a woman aged 18-29 years with acute COVID-19. Sample: PBMCs or T cells enriched from blood (not recorded which). The chain joins TRBV7-2 to TRBJ2-1, with 11 bases fitting TRBD2. The CDR3 spells CASSLVTSGAYNEQFF. For the CDR3, the DNA is TGTGCCAGCAGCCTTGTGACTAGCGGGGCCTACAATGAGCAGTTCTTC.